This entry features one TCR beta chain sequence. The antigen it recognizes is unknown. Nothing much larger sits one base from this clone, and base qualities are not available. The library was generated by the immunoSEQ multiplex PCR assay. Entries here come from immuneACCESS through TCRdb and include only in-frame sequences with V and J called. Some clones fail to appear in such tables; in the studies checked, an unresolved V gene covers under half of the shortfall, and the cause of the remainder is unknown. Present in this sample are 25,000 or so clones, approximately 85% of which were seen just once. The ten largest clones capture approximately 10% of the sample. The entry originates in a study of T cells in narcolepsy (dated by TCRdb to the late 2010s). For the study in its entirety: Patients with narcolepsy type 1 or type 2 (NT1, NT2) were enrolled in the study together with healthy control donors. Autoreactive T cells targeting hypocretin neuron self-antigens (hypocretin, TRIB2) were sought in narcolepsy patients, and TCR Vbeta sequencing was used to track clonotypes in blood and CSF.

General study outcomes and caveats: No sequences matching autoreactive T cell clones were contained in some blood memory CD4+ repertoires from patients and controls. According to the report, autoreactive clonotypes were detected serially in the blood of the same patients and of different patients, but not in healthy controls. Patients and controls had comparable numbers of sequenced blood memory CD4+ clonotypes, averaging about 40,000 and 33,000, respectively. Plots that compared CSF and blood CD4+ T cell clonotypes from the same patient highlighted HCRT-specific and TRIB2-specific autoreactive clonotypes.

Memory CD4+ T cells were sorted ex vivo from peripheral blood of narcolepsy patients and healthy controls for TCR Vbeta sequencing. The specimen sequenced was memory (CD45RA-) CD4+ T cells from blood. The sample's cell subset or site label is to be understood as: memory T cells sorted ex vivo from peripheral blood. The receptor's source is a human donor in good health.

CDR3 loop: CASSTLTGGDSYGYTF. At the DNA level, the sequence is TGCGCCAGCAGCACCCTTACAGGGGGAGATAGCTATGGCTACACCTTC. The chain is encoded by TRBV5-1 joined to TRBJ1-2; 8 of the junction bases match TRBD1. Looking up the germline V gene yields CDR1 SGHRS and CDR2 YFSETQ. The CDR3 sequence holds 16 residues, the cysteine and phenylalanine included. Only the CDR3 part of the read is kept: 48 bases, read in frame from the first base. V is cut back by 4 bases and J by 4 bases, with 12 bases in the junction unmatched.